The 12 T cell receptor beta chains given below trace back to one sample, sequenced in a study of cytomegalovirus exposure and HLA in healthy donors (dated by TCRdb to 2017 to 2019). The method was the immunoSEQ multiplex PCR assay. For the multiplex PCR, a mixture combining 60 forward primers for TCR Vbeta segments and 13 reverse primers for TCR Jbeta segments was used. Not all clones reach the TCRdb copy of this immuneACCESS table, which keeps in-frame sequences only. Checked studies attribute under half of the gap to unresolved V genes and leave the rest unexplained. The sample records tens of thousands of clones, 55% to 70% of which are singletons. The ten largest clones add up to about 15% of the sample. Sequencing was performed on PBMCs. These receptors came from a middle-aged woman in good health and CMV-seropositive.

This sequence joins TRBV2 and TRBJ1-2, with TRBD1 identical over 10 bases. CDR1 SNHLY and CDR2 FYNNEI come from the germline V gene. Trimming at V came to 4 bases and at J to 4 bases, leaving 3 bases not matched to a gene. This CDR3 has 14 amino acids. The CDR3, as DNA: TGTGCCAGCAGTGGACAGGGGGCGGCCTATGGCTACACCTTC. It translates to CASSGQGAAYGYTF.

The V call is TRBV7-2, the J call TRBJ2-7, with D unresolved. Between the trimmed V and J ends, which lost 2 bases and 4 bases, there was a span of 6 bases. Germline V gives CDR1 SGHTA, CDR2 FQGNSA. This CDR3 region has 12 residues. The CDR3 coding sequence is TGTGCCAGCAGCTTAAATCTATACGAGCAGTACTTC. Residues: CASSLNLYEQYF.

This chain connects TRBV13 to TRBJ2-5; perhaps TRBD1 as D (5 bases). The V end lost 0 bases, the J end lost 3 bases, and 20 bases lay between the germline ends. CDR1 PRHDT and CDR2 FYEKMQ come from the germline V gene (reference sequence). The CDR3 spans 18 residues. The CDR3, as DNA: TGTGCCAGCAGCTTAGGGACAGACAGAAGAGACCCAGAAGAGACCCAGTACTTC. It codes for CASSLGTDRRDPEETQYF.

This rearrangement joins TRBV28 to TRBJ1-5; TRBD1 is a possible D gene (6 bases). The V gene lost 4 bases and the J gene lost 1 base, with 11 bases spanning the gap. The CDR3 runs 15 residues. The V gene's germline CDR1 is MDHEN and CDR2 SYDVKM. In nucleotides, the CDR3 is TGTGCCAGCAGTTCAACAGGGTTGAGCAATCAGCCCCAGCATTTT. This gives the protein CASSSTGLSNQPQHF.

This clone has more than one count but fewer than ten. The rearrangement uses TRBV27 and TRBJ1-2, with 11 bases fitting TRBD1. The trim removed 5 bases at V and 7 bases at J, leaving 9 bases unmatched. From germline, CDR1 is MNHEY and CDR2 SMNVEV (reference sequence). The CDR3 loop spans 15 amino acids. CDR3 loop: CASSPGTGGFGGYTF. Written as DNA, the CDR3 is TGTGCCAGCAGTCCTGGGACAGGGGGATTCGGTGGCTACACCTTC.

The rearrangement links TRBV29-1 to TRBJ2-6, with 16 bases aligning to TRBD2. Germline loops: CDR1 SQVTM, CDR2 ANQGSEA. This CDR3 spans 13 amino acids. With V trimmed by 7 bases and J by 15 bases, 6 bases remained unmatched. The DNA for the CDR3 is TGCAGCGCCGGGACTAGCGGGAGGGGAGCCCTGACTTTC. It yields the protein CSAGTSGRGALTF.

This clone has just one count. The V call is TRBV6-6, the J call TRBJ2-2; TRBD1 matches at 11 bases. CDR3 length: 16 residues. The germline V gene has CDR1 MNHNY and CDR2 SVGAGI (reference sequence). V lost 6 bases and J lost 5; bases outside the gene matches: 8. The DNA for the CDR3 is TGTGCCAGCAGGGCCCGTGGGACAGGGGGGACCGGGGAGCTGTTTTTT. Encoded protein: CASRARGTGGTGELFF.

The chain combines TRBV14 with TRBJ2-1; 13 positions agree with TRBD2. The CDR3 has 17 residues. The germline CDR1 and CDR2 sequences are SGHDN and FVKESK. V was pared by 4 bases and J by 4 bases, with 7 bases of the junction left unmatched. CDR3 bases: TGTGCCAGCAGCCCTATTGGGACTAGCGGGACTTACAATGAGCAGTTCTTC. It encodes CASSPIGTSGTYNEQFF.

J is TRBJ1-1 and V is TRBV6-1, with 11 nucleotides matching TRBD1. The germline CDR1 and CDR2 sequences are MNHNS and SASEGT. The V and J ends lost 2 bases and 3 bases, in that order; junction bases with no gene match: 8. The CDR3 contains 17 residues. CDR3 DNA sequence: TGTGCCAGCAGTGAATGGGACAGGGGGAATGAGTACACTGAAGCTTTCTTT. As protein: CASSEWDRGNEYTEAFF.

This chain uses TRBV27 with TRBJ2-3, with TRBD1 matching 9 bases. Germline assignment: CDR1 MNHEY and CDR2 SMNVEV (reference sequence). The CDR3 has 14 amino acids. J lost 2 bases, V lost 7 bases, and 4 bases had no gene match. For the CDR3, the DNA is TGTGCCAGCACCCGGGACAGGGACACAGATACGCAGTATTTT. This codes for CASTRDRDTDTQYF.

This clone was seen a handful of times. The rearrangement links TRBV6-1 to TRBJ1-2; TRBD1 might be the D (6 bases). The V gene lost 6 bases and the J gene lost 0 bases, with 14 bases spanning the gap. The CDR3 spans 15 residues. Germline-derived CDR1 and CDR2 are MNHNS and SASEGT. The DNA for the CDR3 is TGTGCCAGCAGACTAGACAGGCCAGCTAACTATGGCTACACCTTC. Translated, it gives CASRLDRPANYGYTF.

This sequence joins TRBV19 and TRBJ2-5; D may be TRBD1 (6 bases). The V end was cut by 8 bases, the J end by 4 bases, with 20 bases between. Germline-derived CDR1 and CDR2 are LNHDA and SQIVND (reference sequence). The CDR3 is 15 residues long. CDR3 coding DNA: TGTGCCAGTGCCAGGACAGCCACCTTGGGAGAGACCCAGTACTTC. Protein sequence: CASARTATLGETQYF.